The 20 T cell receptor beta chains below all came from one sample that was sequenced in a study of blood T cell repertoires in COVID-19. The data were produced by immunoSEQ multiplex PCR, yet TCRdb's version contains in-frame clones alone and is incomplete. The sample has approximately 90,000 clones, approximately 75% seen once. Sequenced sample: peripheral blood. These receptor sequences come from a woman over 75 with acute or convalescent COVID-19.

This rearrangement joins TRBV7-2 to TRBJ1-2, with D possibly being TRBD1 (5 bases). Trimming pared 5 bases from V and 1 base from J, leaving 14 bases between. The CDR3 has 15 residues. Germline V gene lookup returns CDR1 SGHTA and CDR2 FQGNSA. The DNA of the CDR3 is TGTGCCAGCAGCCTCCAGGGTATGAATAACTATGGCTACACCTTC. It encodes CASSLQGMNNYGYTF.

This chain links TRBV6-5 with TRBJ2-7, with 7 bases aligning to TRBD2. This CDR3 is 15 amino acids long. Unmatched junction bases numbered 11, after V lost 6 bases and J lost 3 bases. Germline-derived CDR1 and CDR2 are MNHEY and SVGAGI. Written as DNA, the CDR3 is TGTGCCAGCAGACTTGGGAGGGGCTCTGGCTACGAGCAGTACTTC. Translated: CASRLGRGSGYEQYF.

This sequence joins TRBV24-1 and TRBJ1-5, with D possibly being TRBD1 (6 bases). Germline values: CDR1 KGHDR, CDR2 SFDVKD. The CDR3 loop spans 15 amino acids. Trimming took 4 bases from V and 8 from J, leaving 17 bases between them. CDR3 sequence: CATSDSAGEIEPQHF. Written as DNA, the CDR3 is TGTGCCACCAGTGACTCCGCAGGGGAAATCGAGCCCCAGCATTTT.

This clone has only a few counts. The CDR3 DNA is TGTGCCAGCAGCGCGGGACTAGCGGGGTACAATGAGCAGTTCTTC. It specifies CASSAGLAGYNEQFF. The V and J genes are TRBV2 and TRBJ2-1; 13 nucleotides match TRBD2. The CDR3 length is 15 residues. V shed 6 bases, J shed 4 bases, and the junction held 3 bases outside the gene matches. Germline assignment: CDR1 SNHLY and CDR2 FYNNEI. Full variable domain (outside the CDR3, taken from reference TRBV2 and TRBJ2-1): EPEVTQTPSHQVTQMGQEVILRCVPISNHLYFYWYRQILGQKVEFLVSFYNNEISEKSEIFDDQFSVERPDGSNFTLKIRSTKLEDSAMYFCASSAGLAGYNEQFFGPGTRLTVL.

This clone was counted ten times or more. V usage is TRBV11-2 and J usage is TRBJ2-5, with D possibly TRBD2 on 6 matching bases. The CDR3 consists of 13 residues. Germline-derived CDR1 and CDR2 are SGHAT and FQNNGV. V dropped 7 bases and J dropped 7 bases, with 16 bases sitting between them. The chain's CDR3 is CASNPGAEGTQYF. The CDR3 nucleotides are TGTGCCAGCAACCCCGGTGCGGAGGGGACCCAGTACTTC.

This clone showed up just once. The chain joins TRBV7-3 to TRBJ2-1; D is undetermined. Between the trimmed V and J ends, which lost 5 bases and 4 bases, there was a span of 9 bases. The CDR3 consists of 13 residues. In germline, CDR1 is SGHTA, CDR2 FQGTGA. The CDR3 nucleotides are TGTGCCAGCAGCGACTCGGTATACAATGAGCAGTTCTTC. This codes for CASSDSVYNEQFF. The variable domain in full, with the rest retrieved from reference TRBV7-3 and TRBJ2-1, is GAGVSQTPSNKVTEKGKYVELRCDPISGHTALYWYRQSLGQGPEFLIYFQGTGAADDSGLPNDRFFAVRPEGSVSTLKIQRTERGDSAVYLCASSDSVYNEQFFGPGTRLTVL.

This clone was recorded many times. The V call is TRBV2, the J call TRBJ2-7; no firm D call. CDR1 SNHLY and CDR2 FYNNEI come from the germline V gene. The CDR3 consists of 15 residues. V was cut by 5 bases and J by 3 bases, with 17 bases left in between. The CDR3 spells CASSPLYGQDYEQYF. The CDR3, as DNA: TGTGCCAGCAGTCCCCTCTATGGGCAGGACTACGAGCAGTACTTC.

The gene calls are TRBV11-3 and TRBJ1-1; no reliable D call. Trimming pared 2 bases from V and 2 bases from J, leaving 6 bases between. CDR1 is SGHNT, CDR2 YENEEA, per germline. CDR3 size: 13 residues. The CDR3 loop is CASSLSPNTEAFF. The CDR3 bases are TGTGCCAGCAGCTTATCCCCAAACACTGAAGCTTTCTTT.

The rearrangement joins TRBV5-4 to TRBJ1-2; TRBD1 is a possible D gene (5 bases). V lost 2 bases, J lost 4 bases, and 18 bases lay in between. Germline V gene data show CDR1 as SGHNT and CDR2 as YYREEE (reference sequence). The CDR3 runs 16 residues. The CDR3 protein is CASSFDGGDRFYGYTF. The CDR3 region has the DNA TGTGCCAGCAGCTTCGACGGCGGAGACAGATTCTATGGCTACACCTTC.

V is TRBV7-2 and J is TRBJ2-2; the match to TRBD2 covers 11 bases. The CDR3 totals 17 residues. CDR1 and CDR2 (germline): SGHTA, FQGNSA. The J segment lost 4 bases and the V segment lost 4 bases, leaving 8 bases of the junction unmatched. The CDR3 bases are TGTGCCAGCAGCTATAGCGGGGGGGCCCGCAGCACCGGGGAGCTGTTTTTT. It yields the protein CASSYSGGARSTGELFF.

The sample holds a few counts of this clone. The V and J genes are TRBV6-2 or TRBV6-3 and TRBJ1-2, with 12 bases fitting TRBD1. Unmatched junction bases numbered 12, after V lost 5 bases and J lost 5 bases. The CDR3 is made up of 17 amino acids. The V gene's germline CDR1 is MNHEY and CDR2 SVGEGT. CDR3 protein: CASSLPPGQGASYGYTF. The CDR3 DNA reads TGTGCCAGCAGTCTACCCCCGGGACAGGGGGCAAGTTATGGCTACACCTTC.

This clone was recorded many times. This chain connects TRBV23-1 to TRBJ2-5, with 8 nucleotides matching TRBD1. TRBV23-1 is marked as an open reading frame, function uncertain. V lost 2 bases and J lost 5; bases outside the gene matches: 4. CDR3 length: 14 residues. CDR3 in DNA: TGCGCCAGCAGTCAACGGACAGGGTGGGAGACCCAGTACTTC. It specifies CASSQRTGWETQYF.

The rearrangement uses TRBV19 and TRBJ2-3, with D possibly matching TRBD1 (5 bases). The V gene lost 3 bases and the J gene lost 2 bases, with 9 bases spanning the gap. The CDR3 runs to 14 residues. CDR1 and CDR2 from the germline V gene are LNHDA and SQIVND (reference sequence). Here the CDR3 reads CASSITGSTDTQYF. The CDR3 region has the DNA TGTGCCAGTAGTATTACAGGATCCACAGATACGCAGTATTTT.

This chain links TRBV6-2 or TRBV6-3 with TRBJ2-7; D not resolved. CDR3 length: 16 residues. Germline lookup yields CDR1 MNHEY and CDR2 SVGEGT. V was trimmed by 2 bases and J by 3 bases, leaving 17 bases between them. The CDR3 is CASSYEVADPIYEQYF. The CDR3 nucleotides read TGTGCCAGCAGTTACGAGGTGGCAGACCCTATCTACGAGCAGTACTTC.

The chain's CDR3 is CASRGQLTGNTIYF. CDR3 DNA: TGTGCCAGCAGGGGACAGCTAACTGGAAACACCATATATTTT. The chain has TRBV2 and TRBJ1-3; TRBD1 aligns across 7 bases. With V trimmed by 6 bases and J by 2 bases, 4 bases remained unmatched. The CDR3 has 14 residues. CDR1 is SNHLY and CDR2 is FYNNEI in the germline V gene. The whole variable domain, remainder taken from reference TRBV2 and TRBJ1-3, is EPEVTQTPSHQVTQMGQEVILRCVPISNHLYFYWYRQILGQKVEFLVSFYNNEISEKSEIFDDQFSVERPDGSNFTLKIRSTKLEDSAMYFCASRGQLTGNTIYFGEGSWLTVV.

The chain uses TRBV19 and TRBJ2-2; TRBD1 aligns across 7 bases. V gave up 7 bases and J gave up 1 base; unmatched junction bases: 6. Germline loops: CDR1 LNHDA, CDR2 SQIVND (reference sequence). This CDR3 is 15 amino acids long. CDR3 protein: CASKKGARNTGELFF. The CDR3, as DNA: TGTGCCAGTAAGAAGGGGGCGAGGAACACCGGGGAGCTGTTTTTT.

The J gene is TRBJ1-3, the V gene TRBV5-6, with a tentative D call TRBD1 (6 bases). The CDR3 length is 14 residues. The V gene's germline CDR1 is SGHDT and CDR2 YYEEEE. Between the trimmed V and J ends, which lost 4 bases and 4 bases, there was a span of 12 bases. Here the CDR3 DNA reads TGTGCCAGCAGCCCCGGACAGTTGGGAAACACCATATATTTT. Its translation is CASSPGQLGNTIYF.

The chain combines TRBV27 with TRBJ1-6, with 7 positions matching TRBD1. Looked up from germline, CDR1 is MNHEY and CDR2 is SMNVEV (reference sequence). The junction had 8 bases not matched to a gene; V was cut back by 5 bases and J by 4 bases. The CDR3 covers 16 residues. In DNA form, the CDR3 reads TGTGCCAGCAGTAAACAGGGGCTTATTTATAATTCACCCCTCCACTTT. It specifies CASSKQGLIYNSPLHF.

The chain's CDR3 is CASSSTGGRETQYF. DNA of the CDR3: TGTGCCAGCAGTTCGACAGGGGGCCGGGAGACCCAGTACTTC. The V call is TRBV6-5, the J call TRBJ2-5; TRBD1 aligns across 10 bases. Germline V gene data show CDR1 as MNHEY and CDR2 as SVGAGI. V lost 4 bases, J lost 5 bases, and 4 bases stayed unmatched. The CDR3 totals 14 residues.

This clone was counted only a few times. The rearrangement joins TRBV5-6 to TRBJ2-7, with D possibly matching TRBD2 (6 bases). Germline lookup yields CDR1 SGHDT and CDR2 YYEEEE. The CDR3 loop spans 15 amino acids. V lost 4 bases, J lost 5 bases, and 19 bases lay in between. The DNA of the CDR3 is TGTGCCAGCAGCGAGAGGGAGGCAGGGTTGGACGAGCAGTACTTC. This codes for CASSEREAGLDEQYF. The entire variable domain, with the rest obtained from reference TRBV5-6 and TRBJ2-7, is as follows: DAGVTQSPTHLIKTRGQQVTLRCSPKSGHDTVSWYQQALGQGPQFIFQYYEEEERQRGNFPDRFSGHQFPNYSSELNVNALLLGDSALYLCASSEREAGLDEQYFGPGTRLTVT.